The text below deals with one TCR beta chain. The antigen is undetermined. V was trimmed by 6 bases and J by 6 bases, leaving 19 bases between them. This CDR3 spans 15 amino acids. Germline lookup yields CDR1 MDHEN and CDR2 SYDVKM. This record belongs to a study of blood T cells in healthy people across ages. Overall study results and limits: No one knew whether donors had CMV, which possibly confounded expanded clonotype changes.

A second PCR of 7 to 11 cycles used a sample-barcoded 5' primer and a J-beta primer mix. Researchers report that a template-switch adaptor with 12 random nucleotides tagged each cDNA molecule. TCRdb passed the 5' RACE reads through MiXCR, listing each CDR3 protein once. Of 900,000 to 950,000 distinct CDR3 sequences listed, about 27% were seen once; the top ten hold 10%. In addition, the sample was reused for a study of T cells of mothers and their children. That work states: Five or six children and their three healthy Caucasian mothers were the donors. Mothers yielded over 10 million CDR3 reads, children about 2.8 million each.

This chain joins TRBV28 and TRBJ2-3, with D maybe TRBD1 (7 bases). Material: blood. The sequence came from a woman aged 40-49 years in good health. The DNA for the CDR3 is TGTGCCAGCAGCGAACACGGACAGGAGGGTGATACGCAGTATTTT. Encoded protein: CASSEHGQEGDTQYF. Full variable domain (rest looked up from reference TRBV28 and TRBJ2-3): DVKVTQSSRYLVKRTGEKVFLECVQDMDHENMFWYRQDPGLGLRLIYFSYDVKMKEKGDIPEGYSVSREKKERFSLILESASTNQTSMYLCASSEHGQEGDTQYFGPGTRLTVL.